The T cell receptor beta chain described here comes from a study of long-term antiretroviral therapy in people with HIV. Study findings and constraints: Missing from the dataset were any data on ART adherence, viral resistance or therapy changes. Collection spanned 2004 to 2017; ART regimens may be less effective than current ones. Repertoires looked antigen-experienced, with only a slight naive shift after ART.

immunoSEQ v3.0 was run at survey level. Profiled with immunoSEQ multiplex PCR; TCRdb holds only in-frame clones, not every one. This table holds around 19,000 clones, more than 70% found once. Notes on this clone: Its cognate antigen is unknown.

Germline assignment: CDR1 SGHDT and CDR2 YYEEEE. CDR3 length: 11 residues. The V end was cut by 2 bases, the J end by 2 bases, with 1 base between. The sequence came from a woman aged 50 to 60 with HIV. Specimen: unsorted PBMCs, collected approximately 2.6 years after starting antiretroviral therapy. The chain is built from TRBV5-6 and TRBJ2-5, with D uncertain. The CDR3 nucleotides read TGTGCCAGCAGCTTACAAGAGACCCAGTACTTC. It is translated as CASSLQETQYF. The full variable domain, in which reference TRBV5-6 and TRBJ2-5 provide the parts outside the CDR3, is DAGVTQSPTHLIKTRGQQVTLRCSPKSGHDTVSWYQQALGQGPQFIFQYYEEEERQRGNFPDRFSGHQFPNYSSELNVNALLLGDSALYLCASSLQETQYFGPGTRLLVL.